The rows below give T cell receptor beta chains drawn from one sample of a study of cytomegalovirus exposure and HLA in healthy donors. Repertoires were generated with immunoSEQ multiplex PCR, while TCRdb's copy carries only in-frame clones and drops some. The sample consists of 55,000 to 70,000 clones, less than 85% of them appearing once. Sample: PBMCs. The receptors come from a woman aged 60 to 75 in good health and CMV-seropositive. Both conserved end residues are part of each CDR3. A D gene is named only where the DNA matches it firmly.

d_gene | j_gene | v_gene | CDR3aa
. | TRBJ1-6 | TRBV2 | CASSDGPLGFSSYNSPLHF
TRBD2 | TRBJ2-5 | TRBV19 | CASSPSGLQETQYF
. | TRBJ1-5 | TRBV5-8 | CASSTGSAPQHF
TRBD1 | TRBJ1-2 | TRBV28 | CASSRGQDYGYTF
. | TRBJ2-7 | TRBV5-4 | CASSSDTVYEQYF
TRBD1 | TRBJ2-7 | TRBV6-4 | CASRMDRRGEQYF
TRBD1 | TRBJ2-7 | TRBV9 | CASSVAPDRAQDEQYF
. | TRBJ1-2 | TRBV19 | CASSIGRGTNYGYTF
TRBD1 | TRBJ2-6 | TRBV5-5 | CASSLQGAGANVLTF
. | TRBJ2-3 | TRBV4-3 | CASSVKQGSDTQYF
. | TRBJ1-2 | TRBV5-5 | CASSLKPNYGYTF
TRBD1 | TRBJ1-3 | TRBV4-3 | CASSQEKGQAFPLYF